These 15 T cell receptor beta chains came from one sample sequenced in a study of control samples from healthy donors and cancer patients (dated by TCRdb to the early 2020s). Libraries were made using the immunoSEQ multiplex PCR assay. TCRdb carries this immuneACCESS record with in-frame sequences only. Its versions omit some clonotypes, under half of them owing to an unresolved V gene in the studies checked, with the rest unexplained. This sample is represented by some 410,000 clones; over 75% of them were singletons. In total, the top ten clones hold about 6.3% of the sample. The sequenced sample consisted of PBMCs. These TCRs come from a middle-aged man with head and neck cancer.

The chain's CDR3 is CASGFDAYSNQPQHF. The DNA of the CDR3 is TGTGCTAGTGGTTTTGACGCCTATAGCAATCAGCCCCAGCATTTT. The rearrangement uses TRBV12-5 and TRBJ1-5; D uncertain. From germline, CDR1 is LGHNT and CDR2 FRNRAP. The CDR3 contains 15 residues. Between the trimmed V and J ends, which lost 3 bases and 0 bases, there was a span of 9 bases.

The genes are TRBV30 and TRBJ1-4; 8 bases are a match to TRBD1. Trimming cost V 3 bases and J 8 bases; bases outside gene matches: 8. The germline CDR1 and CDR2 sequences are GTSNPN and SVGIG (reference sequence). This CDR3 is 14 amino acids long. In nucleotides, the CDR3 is TGTGCCTGGAGGACTGGGACAGGCGGGGAAAAACTGTTTTTT. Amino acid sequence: CAWRTGTGGEKLFF.

The CDR3 DNA is TGTGCCAGCAGCTTGGGGGCGGGGATTAGCTCGAGAGAGCAGTTCTTC. This codes for CASSLGAGISSREQFF. This chain connects TRBV5-4 to TRBJ2-1, with TRBD2 as a possible D gene (6 bases). Per the germline V gene, CDR1 is SGHNT and CDR2 is YYREEE (reference sequence). V was trimmed by 0 bases and J by 10 bases, leaving 20 bases between them. CDR3 length: 16 residues.

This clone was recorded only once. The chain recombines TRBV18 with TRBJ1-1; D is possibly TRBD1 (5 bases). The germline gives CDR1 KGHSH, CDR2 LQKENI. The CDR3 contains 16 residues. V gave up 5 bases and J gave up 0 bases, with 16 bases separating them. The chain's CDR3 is CASSLGAQGVNTEAFF. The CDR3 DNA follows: TGTGCCAGCTCATTAGGGGCTCAGGGTGTGAACACTGAAGCTTTCTTT.

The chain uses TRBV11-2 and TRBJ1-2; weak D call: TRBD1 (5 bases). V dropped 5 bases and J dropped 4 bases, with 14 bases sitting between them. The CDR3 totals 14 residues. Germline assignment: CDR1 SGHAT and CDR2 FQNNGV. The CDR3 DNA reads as TGTGCCAGCAGCCCGAGTGGGGGGTTCTATGGCTACACCTTC. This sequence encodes CASSPSGGFYGYTF.

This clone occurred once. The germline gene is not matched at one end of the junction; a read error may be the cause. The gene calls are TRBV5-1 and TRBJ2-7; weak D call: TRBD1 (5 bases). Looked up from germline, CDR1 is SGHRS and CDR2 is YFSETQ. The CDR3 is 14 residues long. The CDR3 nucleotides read TGCGCAAGCAGGTTCAGGGCCAACTCCTACGAGCAGTACTTC. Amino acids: CASRFRANSYEQYF.

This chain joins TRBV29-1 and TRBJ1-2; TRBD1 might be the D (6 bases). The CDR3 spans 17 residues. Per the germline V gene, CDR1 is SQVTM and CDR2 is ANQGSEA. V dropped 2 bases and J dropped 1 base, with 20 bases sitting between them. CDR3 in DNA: TGCAGCGTTGAAACCCGGCGGGGGGCCGGGAGTAACTATGGCTACACCTTC. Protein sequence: CSVETRRGAGSNYGYTF. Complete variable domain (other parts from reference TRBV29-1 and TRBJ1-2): SAVISQKPSRDICQRGTSLTIQCQVDSQVTMMFWYRQQPGQSLTLIATANQGSEATYESGFVIDKFPISRPNLTFSTLTVSNMSPEDSSIYLCSVETRRGAGSNYGYTFGSGTRLTVV.

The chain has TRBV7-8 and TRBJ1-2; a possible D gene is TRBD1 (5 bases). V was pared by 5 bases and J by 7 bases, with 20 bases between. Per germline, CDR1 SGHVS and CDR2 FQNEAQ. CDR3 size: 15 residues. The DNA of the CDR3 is TGTGCCAGCAGCCCGGTGGGGGGTGAAATCGCTGGCTACACCTTC. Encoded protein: CASSPVGGEIAGYTF.

Written as DNA, the CDR3 is TGTGCCAGCAGTTACGGGGAAGGTCTAAACAATGAGCAGTTCTTC. It translates to CASSYGEGLNNEQFF. The rearrangement joins TRBV6-5 to TRBJ2-1; D is ambiguous. This CDR3 comprises 15 residues. With 2 bases removed from V and 5 bases from J, the gap between germline ends came to 13 bases. Germline V CDR1 and CDR2: MNHEY, SVGAGI.

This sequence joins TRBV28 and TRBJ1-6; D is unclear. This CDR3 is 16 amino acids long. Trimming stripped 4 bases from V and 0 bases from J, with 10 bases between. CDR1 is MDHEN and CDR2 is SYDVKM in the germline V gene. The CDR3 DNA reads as TGTGCCAGCAGTTCCCCGGGGAGCTCCTATAATTCACCCCTCCACTTT. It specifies CASSSPGSSYNSPLHF.

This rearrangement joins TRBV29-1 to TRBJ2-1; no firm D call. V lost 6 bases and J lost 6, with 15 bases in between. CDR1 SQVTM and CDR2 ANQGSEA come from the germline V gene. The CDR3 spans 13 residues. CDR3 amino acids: CSVVVSGFNEQFF. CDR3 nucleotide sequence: TGCAGCGTCGTAGTGTCAGGCTTCAATGAGCAGTTCTTC.

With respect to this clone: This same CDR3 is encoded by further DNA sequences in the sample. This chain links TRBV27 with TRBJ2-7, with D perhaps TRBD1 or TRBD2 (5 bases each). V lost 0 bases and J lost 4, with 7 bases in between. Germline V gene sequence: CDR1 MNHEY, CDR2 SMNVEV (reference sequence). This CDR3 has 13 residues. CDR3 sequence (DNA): TGTGCCAGCAGTTTATCGAGGGGATACGAGCAGTACTTC. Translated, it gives CASSLSRGYEQYF.

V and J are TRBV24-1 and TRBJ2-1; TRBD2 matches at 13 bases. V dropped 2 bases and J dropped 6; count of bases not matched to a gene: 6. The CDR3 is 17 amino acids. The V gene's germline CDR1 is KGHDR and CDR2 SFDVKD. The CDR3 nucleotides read TGTGCCACCAGTGATTCGACTAGCGGGGGGAGAGTCAATGAGCAGTTCTTC. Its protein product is CATSDSTSGGRVNEQFF.

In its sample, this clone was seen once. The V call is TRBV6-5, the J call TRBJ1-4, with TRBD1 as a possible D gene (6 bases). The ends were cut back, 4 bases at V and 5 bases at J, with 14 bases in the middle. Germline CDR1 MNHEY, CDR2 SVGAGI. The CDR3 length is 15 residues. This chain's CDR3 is CASSSLGGANEKLFF. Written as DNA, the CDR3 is TGTGCCAGCAGTTCCTTGGGGGGGGCGAATGAAAAACTGTTTTTT.

DNA of the CDR3: TGTGCCAGAAGCACCCCGATACTAGGCCTGGGGACTAATTCACCCCTCCACTTT. Its protein product is CARSTPILGLGTNSPLHF. The chain has TRBV5-3 and TRBJ1-6; possibly TRBD1 for D (5 bases). TRBV5-3 is reported as an ORF; its role is uncertain. Trimming removed 4 bases from V and 6 bases from J, with 23 bases in between. CDR3 length: 18 amino acids.